The sequence of this T cell receptor beta chain was determined in a study of graft-versus-host responses after intestinal transplantation. Method: immunoSEQ multiplex PCR; TCRdb's copy keeps in-frame clones and lacks some. The table shows fewer than 80,000 clones, with approximately 90% occurring only once. CDR1 and CDR2 (germline): KGHSH, LQKENI. The CDR3 extends over 16 amino acids. V was trimmed by 3 bases and J by 1 base, leaving 15 bases between them. In regard to this clone: Its antigen is as yet unknown.

The chain recombines TRBV18 with TRBJ1-2, with D possibly being TRBD1 (6 bases). The source material was unstimulated CD8+ T cells sorted from spleen or lymph node cells, sampled before transplant. This receptor was obtained from a human donor who was the organ donor for an intestinal transplant. Here the CDR3 reads CASSPTDRRCNYGYTF. CDR3 sequence (DNA): TGTGCCAGCTCACCGACGGACAGAAGATGTAACTATGGCTACACCTTC.